This TCR beta chain was captured in a study of cytomegalovirus exposure and HLA in healthy donors. It was with 60 Vbeta and 13 Jbeta primers that the PCR ran. Clones were sequenced by immunoSEQ multiplex PCR, and TCRdb holds only the in-frame ones, with some missing. Among around 150,000 clones listed, approximately 61% were seen once. V was clipped by 5 bases and J by 6 bases; unmatched bases: 10. This CDR3 comprises 15 residues. CDR1 is SGHRS, CDR2 YFSETQ, per germline. The receptor comes from a human donor in good health. Sequenced sample: PBMCs. The V gene is TRBV5-1, the J gene TRBJ2-1; TRBD2 matches at 8 bases. This chain's CDR3 is CASRAGAGTGNEQFF. The CDR3 DNA reads as TGCGCCAGCAGAGCGGGAGCGGGCACTGGCAATGAGCAGTTCTTC.